This TCR beta chain was identified in a study of CD8 T cells in ankylosing spondylitis. The V segment lost 7 bases and the J segment 3 bases; nucleotides outside the gene matches: 9. CDR3 size: 14 residues. Germline loops: CDR1 SQVTM, CDR2 ANQGSEA. A quantitative 5'-RACE method, one with molecular barcodes, was used to make TCR beta libraries. One entry per CDR3 protein, called by TCRdb with MiXCR from the 5' RACE reads. In the table there are roughly 240,000 distinct CDR3 sequences, 8.2% of which are singletons. Details on this clonotype: The antigen is not known.

The study's findings and limits: It was reported that disease-linked clones were significantly enriched in matched ankylosing spondylitis synovial fluid. In synovial fluid and blood from reactive arthritis, some motif variants were previously reported.

V gene TRBV29-1 combines with J gene TRBJ1-2; the match to TRBD1 covers 9 bases. This receptor was taken from a female donor with ankylosing spondylitis or in good health (not recorded which). The sequenced sample was blood, either unsorted or a sorted T cell fraction (not recorded which). CDR3 DNA: TGCAGCGGCGTGACAGGGGGTAAGGACTATGGCTACACCTTC. The encoded protein is CSGVTGGKDYGYTF.